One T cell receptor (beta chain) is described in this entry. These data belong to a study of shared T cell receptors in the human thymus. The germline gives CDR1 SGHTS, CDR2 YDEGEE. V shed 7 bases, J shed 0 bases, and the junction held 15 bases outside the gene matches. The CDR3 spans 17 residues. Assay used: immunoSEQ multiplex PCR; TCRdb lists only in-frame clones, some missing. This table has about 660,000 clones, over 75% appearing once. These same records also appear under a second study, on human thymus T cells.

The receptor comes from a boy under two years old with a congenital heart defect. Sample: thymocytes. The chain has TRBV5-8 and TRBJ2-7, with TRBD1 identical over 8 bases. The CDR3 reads CASGRTGILGLSYEQYF. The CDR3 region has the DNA TGTGCCAGCGGGAGGACAGGGATACTCGGACTCTCCTACGAGCAGTACTTC. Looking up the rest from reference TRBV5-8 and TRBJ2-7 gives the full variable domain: EAGVTQSPTHLIKTRGQQATLRCSPISGHTSVYWYQQALGLGLQFLLWYDEGEERNRGNFPPRFSGRQFPNYSSELNVNALELEDSALYLCASGRTGILGLSYEQYFGPGTRLTVT.